The clone carrying this T cell receptor (beta chain) was detected only a few times. In the authors' workflow: Amplification from reference gene primers served as the basis for estimated nucleated cell counts. The repertoire was sequenced with immunoSEQ multiplex PCR; TCRdb's copy has only in-frame clones and lacks some. V and J calls and clone size are those listed in that table; D and trimming were worked out from the DNA. The table has some 270,000 clones, around nine tenths seen once; the top ten hold 1.5% to 2%. This entry is derived from a study of blood T cell repertoires in COVID-19. Study as a whole: The United States, Italy and Spain provided the acute and convalescent COVID-19 samples.

Germline lookup yields CDR1 SGHRS and CDR2 YFSETQ. With 0 bases removed from V and 0 bases from J, the gap between germline ends came to 13 bases. This CDR3 spans 16 amino acids. Residents of 24 US areas, aged roughly 18 to 95 years, made up the participants. Assignments of participants to cohorts depended upon their own reported clinical history. This TCR was sampled from a woman aged 55-69 years who had recovered from COVID-19. The sequencing sample was made of PBMCs or T cells enriched from blood (not recorded which). The genes are TRBV5-1 and TRBJ2-7; TRBD2 is a possible D gene (5 bases). This CDR3 is CASSLAGSGVSYEQYF. For the CDR3, the DNA is TGCGCCAGCAGCTTGGCGGGGTCTGGCGTCTCCTACGAGCAGTACTTC.